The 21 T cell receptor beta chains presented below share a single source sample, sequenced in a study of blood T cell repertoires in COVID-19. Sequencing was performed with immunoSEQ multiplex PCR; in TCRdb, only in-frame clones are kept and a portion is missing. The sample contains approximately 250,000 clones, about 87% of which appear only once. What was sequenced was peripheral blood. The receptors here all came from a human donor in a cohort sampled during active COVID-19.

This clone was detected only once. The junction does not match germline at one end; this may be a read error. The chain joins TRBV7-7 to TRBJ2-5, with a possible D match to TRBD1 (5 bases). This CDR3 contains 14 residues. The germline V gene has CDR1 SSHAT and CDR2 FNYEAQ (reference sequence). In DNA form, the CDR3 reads TGTGCTAGCAGCTTAGCAGGTCAGGGTGAGACCCAGTACTTC. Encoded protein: CASSLAGQGETQYF.

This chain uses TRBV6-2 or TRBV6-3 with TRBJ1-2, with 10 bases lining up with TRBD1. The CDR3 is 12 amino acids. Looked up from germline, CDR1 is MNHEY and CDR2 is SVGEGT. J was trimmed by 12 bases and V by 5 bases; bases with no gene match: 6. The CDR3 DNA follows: TGTGCCAGCAGTCGCCGGGACAGGGGCCACACCTTC. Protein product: CASSRRDRGHTF.

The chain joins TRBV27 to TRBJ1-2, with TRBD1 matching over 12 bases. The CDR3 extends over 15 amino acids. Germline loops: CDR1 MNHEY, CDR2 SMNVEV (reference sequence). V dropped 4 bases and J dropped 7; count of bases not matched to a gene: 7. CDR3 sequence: CASSSRDRGRGGYTF. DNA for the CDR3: TGTGCCAGCAGTTCAAGGGACAGGGGGCGCGGTGGCTACACCTTC.

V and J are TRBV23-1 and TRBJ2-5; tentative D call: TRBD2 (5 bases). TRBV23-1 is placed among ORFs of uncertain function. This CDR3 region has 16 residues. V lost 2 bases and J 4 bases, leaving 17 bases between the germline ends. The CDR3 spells CASSQDADKGRETQYF. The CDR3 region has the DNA TGCGCCAGCAGTCAAGACGCGGATAAAGGGAGAGAGACCCAGTACTTC.

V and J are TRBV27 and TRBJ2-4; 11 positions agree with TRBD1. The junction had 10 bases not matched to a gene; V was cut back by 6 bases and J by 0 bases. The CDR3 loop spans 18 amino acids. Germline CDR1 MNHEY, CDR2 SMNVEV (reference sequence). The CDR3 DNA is TGTGCCAGCAGGGACAAACCGGGACAGGGGGGAGCCAAAAACATTCAGTACTTC. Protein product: CASRDKPGQGGAKNIQYF.

In nucleotides, the CDR3 is TGTGCCATCAGTGAGGGCACCCTCTCCTACAATGAGCAGTTCTTC. This sequence encodes CAISEGTLSYNEQFF. The V and J genes are TRBV10-3 and TRBJ2-1; D uncertain. The germline CDR1 and CDR2 sequences are ENHRY and SYGVKD. CDR3 length: 15 amino acids. V was shortened by 2 bases and J by 0 bases, with 8 bases between the two germline ends.

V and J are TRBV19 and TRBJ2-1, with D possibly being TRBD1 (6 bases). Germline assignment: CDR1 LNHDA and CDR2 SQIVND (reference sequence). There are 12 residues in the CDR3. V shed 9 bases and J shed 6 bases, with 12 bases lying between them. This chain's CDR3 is CARKDSINEQFF. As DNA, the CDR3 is TGTGCCAGAAAGGACAGCATCAATGAGCAGTTCTTC. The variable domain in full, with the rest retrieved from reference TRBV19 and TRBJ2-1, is DGGITQSPKYLFRKEGQNVTLSCEQNLNHDAMYWYRQDPGQGLRLIYYSQIVNDFQKGDIAEGYSVSREKKESFPLTVTSAQKNPTAFYLCARKDSINEQFFGPGTRLTVL.

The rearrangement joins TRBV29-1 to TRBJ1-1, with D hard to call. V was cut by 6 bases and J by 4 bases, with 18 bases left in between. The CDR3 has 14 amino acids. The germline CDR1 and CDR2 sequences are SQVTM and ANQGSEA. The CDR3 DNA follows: TGCAGCGTCCTTCCACGGGGAGTCGGCACTGAAGCTTTCTTT. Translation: CSVLPRGVGTEAFF.

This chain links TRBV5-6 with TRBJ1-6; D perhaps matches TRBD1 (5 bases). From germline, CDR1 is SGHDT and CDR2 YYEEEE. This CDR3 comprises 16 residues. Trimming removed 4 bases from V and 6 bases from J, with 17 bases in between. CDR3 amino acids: CASSPRVGRFNSPLHF. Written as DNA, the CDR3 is TGTGCCAGCAGCCCCAGGGTTGGGCGATTTAATTCACCCCTCCACTTT.

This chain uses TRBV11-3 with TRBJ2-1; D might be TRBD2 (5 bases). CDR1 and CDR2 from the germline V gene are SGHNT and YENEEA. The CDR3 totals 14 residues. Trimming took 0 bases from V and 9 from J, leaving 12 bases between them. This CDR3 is CASSLDLAGGEQFF. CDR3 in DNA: TGTGCCAGCAGCTTAGATCTGGCCGGAGGTGAGCAGTTCTTC.

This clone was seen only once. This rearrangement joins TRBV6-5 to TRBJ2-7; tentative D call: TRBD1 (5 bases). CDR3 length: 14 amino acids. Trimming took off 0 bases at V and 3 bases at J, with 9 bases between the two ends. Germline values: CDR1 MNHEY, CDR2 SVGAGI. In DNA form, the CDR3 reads TGTGCCAGCAGTTACTCGGCAGGGAACTACGAGCAGTACTTC. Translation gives CASSYSAGNYEQYF.

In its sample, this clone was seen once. This chain's CDR3 is CASSDQQGGYEQYF. The DNA of the CDR3 is TGTGCCAGCAGTGATCAACAGGGCGGCTACGAGCAGTACTTC. This sequence joins TRBV2 and TRBJ2-7; tentatively, D is TRBD1 (6 bases). The germline V and J ends were trimmed by 3 bases and 3 bases, with 12 bases remaining between them. CDR1 SNHLY and CDR2 FYNNEI come from the germline V gene. The CDR3 has 14 residues.

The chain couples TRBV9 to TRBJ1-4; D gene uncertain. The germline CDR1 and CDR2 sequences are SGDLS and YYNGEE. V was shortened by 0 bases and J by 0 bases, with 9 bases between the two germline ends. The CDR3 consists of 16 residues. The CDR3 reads CASSVGTHATNEKLFF. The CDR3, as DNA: TGTGCCAGCAGCGTAGGGACTCACGCAACTAATGAAAAACTGTTTTTT. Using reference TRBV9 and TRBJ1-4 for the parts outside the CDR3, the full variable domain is DSGVTQTPKHLITATGQRVTLRCSPRSGDLSVYWYQQSLDQGLQFLIQYYNGEERAKGNILERFSAQQFPDLHSELNLSSLELGDSALYFCASSVGTHATNEKLFFGSGTQLSVL.

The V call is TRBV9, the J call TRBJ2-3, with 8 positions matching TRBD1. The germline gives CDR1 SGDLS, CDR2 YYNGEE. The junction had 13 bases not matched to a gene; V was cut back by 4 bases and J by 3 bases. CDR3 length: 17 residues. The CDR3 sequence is CASSPRDRSLRTDTQYF. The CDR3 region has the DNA TGTGCCAGCAGCCCGAGGGACAGGTCTTTAAGGACAGATACGCAGTATTTT.

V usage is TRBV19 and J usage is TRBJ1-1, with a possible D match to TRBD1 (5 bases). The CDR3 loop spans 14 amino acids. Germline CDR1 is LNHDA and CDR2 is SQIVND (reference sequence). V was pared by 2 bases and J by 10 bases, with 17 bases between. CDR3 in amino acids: CASSINPAGWVAFF. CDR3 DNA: TGTGCCAGTAGTATAAATCCCGCAGGGTGGGTAGCTTTCTTT.

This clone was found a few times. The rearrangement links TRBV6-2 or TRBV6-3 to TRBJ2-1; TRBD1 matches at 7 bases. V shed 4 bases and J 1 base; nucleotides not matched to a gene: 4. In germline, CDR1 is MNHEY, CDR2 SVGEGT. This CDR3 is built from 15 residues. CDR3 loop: CASSSRQGSYNEQFF. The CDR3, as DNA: TGTGCCAGCAGTTCCCGACAGGGATCCTACAATGAGCAGTTCTTC.

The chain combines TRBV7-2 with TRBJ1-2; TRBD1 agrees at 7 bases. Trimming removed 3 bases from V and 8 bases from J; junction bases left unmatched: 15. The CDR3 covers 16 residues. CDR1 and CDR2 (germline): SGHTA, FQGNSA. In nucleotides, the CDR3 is TGTGCCAGCAGCTTGTCGACAGGGCCTGCCGTTGGAGGCTACACCTTC. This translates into CASSLSTGPAVGGYTF.

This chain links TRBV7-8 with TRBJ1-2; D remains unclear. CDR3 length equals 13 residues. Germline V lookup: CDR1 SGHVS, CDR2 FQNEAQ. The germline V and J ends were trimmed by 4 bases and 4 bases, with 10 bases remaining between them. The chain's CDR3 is CASSSGNLYGYTF. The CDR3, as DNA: TGTGCCAGCAGCTCCGGGAATCTCTATGGCTACACCTTC.

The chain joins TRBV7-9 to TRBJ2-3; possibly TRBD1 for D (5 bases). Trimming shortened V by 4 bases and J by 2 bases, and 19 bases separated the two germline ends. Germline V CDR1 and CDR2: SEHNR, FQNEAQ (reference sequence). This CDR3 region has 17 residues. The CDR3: CASSSGSRGTITDTQYF. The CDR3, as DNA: TGTGCCAGCAGCTCTGGAAGTAGGGGAACGATCACAGATACGCAGTATTTT.

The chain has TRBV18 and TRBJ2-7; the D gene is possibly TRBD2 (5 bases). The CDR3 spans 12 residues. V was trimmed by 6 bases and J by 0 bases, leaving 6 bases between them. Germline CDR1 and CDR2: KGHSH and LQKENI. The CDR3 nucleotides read TGTGCCAGCTCTCGGGACTCCTACGAGCAGTACTTC. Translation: CASSRDSYEQYF.

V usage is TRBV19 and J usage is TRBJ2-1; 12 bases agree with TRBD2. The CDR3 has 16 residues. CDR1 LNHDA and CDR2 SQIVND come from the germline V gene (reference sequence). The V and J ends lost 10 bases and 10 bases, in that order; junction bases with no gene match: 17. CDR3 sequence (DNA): TGTGCCACTGACCCCCGAGGACTAGCGGGATCCTTCGAGCAGTTCTTC. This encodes CATDPRGLAGSFEQFF.